The 15 T cell receptor beta chains given below trace back to one sample, sequenced in a study of metastatic and nonmetastatic thyroid tumors. None of the patients had undergone any treatment ahead of thyroid surgery. TCRdb used MiXCR to call clones anew from the PCR reads. Counted here are 15,000 or so clones, around 16% occurring once; the ten biggest clones make up 15% to 20%. The sequencing input was blood. Receptors were obtained from a female donor with papillary thyroid cancer or a benign thyroid nodule (not recorded which). Some clones in this sample may be carry-over from other donors' samples.

This clone came up many times. The chain uses TRBV6-2 or TRBV6-3 and TRBJ2-3; D ambiguous. V lost 6 bases, J lost 2 bases, and 12 bases lay in between. Germline lookup yields CDR1 MNHEY and CDR2 SVGEGT. The CDR3 spans 14 residues. As DNA, the CDR3 is TGTGCCAGCAGCATCGAAATCTACACAGATACGCAGTATTTT. Amino acids: CASSIEIYTDTQYF.

Details on this clone: Sequence at one end of the junction differs from germline and may be a read error. This chain joins TRBV6-2 or TRBV6-3 and TRBJ1-1; maybe TRBD1 (5 bases). Germline CDR1 reads MNHEY; CDR2 reads SVGEGT. CDR3 length: 14 residues. The CDR3 here is CASTYQQGNTEAFF. The CDR3 DNA is TGTGCCAGCACTTACCAGCAGGGAAACACTGAAGCTTTCTTT.

In regard to this clone: The junction and the germline gene differ at one end; a read error may be behind it. The rearrangement links TRBV15 to TRBJ1-1, with 7 bases that match TRBD1. Germline CDR1 and CDR2: LNHNV and YYDKDF (reference sequence). The CDR3 is 14 amino acids. The CDR3 coding sequence is TGTGCCACCATCAGAGATGGGACAGCGGTAGAAGCTTTCTTT. This encodes CATIRDGTAVEAFF.

This clone was counted many times. The chain recombines TRBV19 with TRBJ2-2; 7 positions match TRBD1. Germline V gene data show CDR1 as LNHDA and CDR2 as SQIVND (reference sequence). Trimming took 1 base from V and 1 from J; bases not matched to a gene: 15. The CDR3 is made up of 20 amino acids. The CDR3 spells CASSIAHTGTATLNTGELFF. CDR3 DNA sequence: TGTGCCAGTAGTATAGCCCATACCGGGACAGCTACCCTGAACACCGGGGAGCTGTTTTTT.

This clone was picked up many times. This chain uses TRBV3-1 with TRBJ2-2; 9 bases are shared with TRBD1. CDR1 LGHDT and CDR2 YNNKEL come from the germline V gene (reference sequence). V gave up 4 bases and J gave up 6 bases; unmatched junction bases: 0. The CDR3 has 13 amino acids. CDR3 sequence reads: CASSRQGAGELFF. CDR3 coding DNA: TGTGCCAGCAGCCGACAGGGGGCCGGGGAGCTGTTTTTT.

This clone is judged medium-sized. The genes are TRBV6-1 and TRBJ1-2; D is undetermined. The V end lost 4 bases, the J end lost 3 bases, and 6 bases lay between the germline ends. Germline assignment: CDR1 MNHNS and CDR2 SASEGT. The CDR3 spans 12 residues. The chain's CDR3 is CASSGSHYGYTF. The CDR3 bases are TGTGCCAGCAGTGGTTCCCACTATGGCTACACCTTC.

Worth noting for this clone: A clone one base away is much larger, so this may be a read error. The chain employs TRBV4-1 and TRBJ2-1; D is unclear. The CDR3 runs 12 residues. Germline assignment: CDR1 MGHRA and CDR2 YSYEKL. The CDR3 loop reads CTSSDLGNEQFF. CDR3 coding DNA: TGCACCAGCAGCGACCTGGGGAATGAGCAGTTCTTC.

There are many counts of this clone. The CDR3 protein is CAVGDRGTNEKLFF. The CDR3 DNA reads as TGTGCCGTGGGCGACAGGGGAACTAATGAAAAACTGTTTTTT. This chain connects TRBV19 to TRBJ1-4; TRBD1 agrees at 8 bases. This CDR3 has 14 residues. V shed 11 bases and J 1 base; nucleotides not matched to a gene: 6. Germline V lookup: CDR1 LNHDA, CDR2 SQIVND (reference sequence).

This clone was counted many times. V usage is TRBV4-1 and J usage is TRBJ2-1; D is unresolved. The V end was cut by 3 bases, the J end by 7 bases, with 4 bases between. Germline loops: CDR1 MGHRA, CDR2 YSYEKL. The CDR3 loop spans 11 amino acids. CDR3 region: CASSHKNEQFF. In nucleotides, the CDR3 is TGCGCCAGCAGCCACAAGAATGAGCAGTTCTTC.

The chain combines TRBV6-2 or TRBV6-3 with TRBJ2-7; 15 bases match TRBD2. Germline loops: CDR1 MNHEY, CDR2 SVGEGT. Trimming removed 5 bases from V and 5 bases from J; junction bases left unmatched: 13. The CDR3 loop spans 18 amino acids. The CDR3 DNA is TGTGCCAGCAGTGTGAAGCCGGGGACTAGCGGGAGGCAGGACGAGCAGTACTTC. Translating it yields CASSVKPGTSGRQDEQYF.

By sample share, this clone is medium-sized. The chain combines TRBV6-2 or TRBV6-3 with TRBJ1-6; D gene ambiguous. V lost 2 bases and J lost 12, with 8 bases in between. Per germline, CDR1 MNHEY and CDR2 SVGEGT. The CDR3 extends over 12 amino acids. For the CDR3, the DNA is TGTGCCAGCAGTTACAGGGAGGGACCCCTCCACTTT. Amino acid sequence: CASSYREGPLHF.

In its sample, this clone was seen many times. The gene calls are TRBV5-6 and TRBJ2-6, with unresolved D. The CDR3 is 17 residues long. Trimming took off 3 bases at V and 0 bases at J, with 13 bases between the two ends. The germline CDR1 and CDR2 sequences are SGHDT and YYEEEE. In DNA form, the CDR3 reads TGTGCCAGCAGCTCCCCGAGGCGGAACTCTGGGGCCAACGTCCTGACTTTC. Translation gives CASSSPRRNSGANVLTF.

A few counts support this clone. The chain combines TRBV3-1 with TRBJ2-7; 9 bases fit TRBD1. The germline V gene encodes CDR1 LGHDT and CDR2 YNNKEL (reference sequence). V lost 4 bases and J lost 3; bases outside the gene matches: 4. CDR3 length: 14 amino acids. Here the CDR3 reads CASSRTGGRYEQYF. CDR3 nucleotide sequence: TGTGCCAGCAGCCGCACAGGGGGCCGCTACGAGCAGTACTTC.

Comment on this clone: At one end, the junction sequence differs from germline, possibly due to a read error. The J gene is TRBJ1-1, the V gene TRBV28, with D unclear. This CDR3 contains 16 residues. Per the germline V gene, CDR1 is MDHEN and CDR2 is SYDVKM. The CDR3 nucleotides read TGTGCTAGCAGTTTATCTACCGTCGGTTGGGTCACTGAACCTTTCTTT. Its protein is CASSLSTVGWVTEPFF. Full variable domain (outside the CDR3, taken from reference TRBV28 and TRBJ1-1): DVKVTQSSRYLVKRTGEKVFLECVQDMDHENMFWYRQDPGLGLRLIYFSYDVKMKEKGDIPEGYSVSREKKERFSLILESASTNQTSMYLCASSLSTVGWVTEPFFGQGTRLTVV.

This clone is medium-sized within its sample. This chain links TRBV6-1 with TRBJ1-6; 7 bases line up with TRBD1. Germline values: CDR1 MNHNS, CDR2 SASEGT. The CDR3 is 18 residues long. Unmatched junction bases numbered 10, after V lost 5 bases and J lost 0 bases. The CDR3, as DNA: TGTGCCAGCAGTAAGACGACAGGGCCCCTCTCCTATAATTCACCCCTCCACTTT. Protein product: CASSKTTGPLSYNSPLHF.